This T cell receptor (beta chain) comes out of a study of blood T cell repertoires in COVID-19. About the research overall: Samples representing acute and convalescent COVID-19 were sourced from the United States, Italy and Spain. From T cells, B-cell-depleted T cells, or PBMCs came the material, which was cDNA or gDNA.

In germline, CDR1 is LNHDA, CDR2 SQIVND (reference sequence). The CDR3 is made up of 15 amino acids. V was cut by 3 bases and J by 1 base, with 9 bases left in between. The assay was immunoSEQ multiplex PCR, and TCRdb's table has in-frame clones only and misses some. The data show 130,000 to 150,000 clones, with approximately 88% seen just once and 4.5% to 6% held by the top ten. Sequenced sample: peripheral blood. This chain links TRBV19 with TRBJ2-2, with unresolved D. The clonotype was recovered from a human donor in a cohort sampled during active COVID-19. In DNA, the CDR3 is TGTGCCAGTAGTATCTCGATCGGGAACACCGGGGAGCTGTTTTTT. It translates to CASSISIGNTGELFF.